A single sample is the source of the 11 T cell receptor beta chains below, sequenced in a study of T cell repertoires in cytomegalovirus infection (dated by TCRdb to about 2019). The listed sequencing device is Illumina HiSeq 1500. TCRdb ran its own pipeline on the public reads, namely fastp trimming at Q25 and MiXCR clone calling, and kept in-frame beta chains. A single entry per CDR3 protein holds the most common genes and DNA from its merged rows. For this sample the table gives roughly 280,000 distinct CDR3 sequences, of which roughly an eighth were detected only once. Clones ranked in the top ten supply around 9.5% of the sample. The sample taken for sequencing was PBMCs. Source of these receptors: a human donor in good health (CMV status not recorded). Some clones in this sample may be carry-over from other donors' samples.

This chain connects TRBV20-1 to TRBJ1-5, with D possibly being TRBD1 (5 bases). This CDR3 has 13 amino acids. CDR1 and CDR2 from the germline V gene are DFQATT and SNEGSKA (reference sequence). V lost 0 bases and J 4 bases, leaving 7 bases between the germline ends. The CDR3 reads CSARDRGNQPQHF. The CDR3 coding sequence is TGCAGTGCTAGAGATAGGGGTAATCAGCCCCAGCATTTT.

V usage is TRBV20-1 and J usage is TRBJ1-4, with a possible D match to TRBD1 (5 bases). This CDR3 has 13 residues. V was clipped by 5 bases and J by 8 bases, with 15 bases between them. Germline loops: CDR1 DFQATT, CDR2 SNEGSKA (reference sequence). CDR3 nucleotide sequence: TGCAGTGCTTCTTCCGGCAGGGAAGAAAAACTGTTTTTT. Amino acids: CSASSGREEKLFF.

V usage is TRBV20-1 and J usage is TRBJ1-1, with a possible D match to TRBD1 (5 bases). The CDR3 extends over 14 amino acids. CDR1 DFQATT and CDR2 SNEGSKA come from the germline V gene (reference sequence). Trimming pared 3 bases from V and 1 base from J, leaving 12 bases between. Here the CDR3 reads CSASSTGQNTEAFF. Written as DNA, the CDR3 is TGCAGTGCTAGTTCGACGGGGCAGAACACTGAAGCTTTCTTT.

The CDR3 DNA reads TGTGCCATCAGGTCAGGGCAGGGCTACACCTTC. It translates to CAIRSGQGYTF. The chain recombines TRBV10-3 with TRBJ1-2, with D maybe TRBD1 (5 bases). Trimming shortened V by 6 bases and J by 8 bases, and 10 bases separated the two germline ends. This CDR3 spans 11 amino acids. Germline CDR1 and CDR2: ENHRY and SYGVKD.

The chain links TRBV19 to TRBJ2-3, with TRBD2 identical over 7 bases. The CDR3 consists of 13 residues. The germline V gene encodes CDR1 LNHDA and CDR2 SQIVND (reference sequence). J was trimmed by 3 bases and V by 5 bases; bases with no gene match: 2. The CDR3 sequence: CASSQLATDTQYF. CDR3 nucleotides: TGTGCCAGTAGTCAACTAGCGACAGATACGCAGTATTTT.

V and J are TRBV2 and TRBJ2-3, with D maybe TRBD1 (5 bases). Trimming cost V 8 bases and J 2 bases, with 17 bases left between them. The V gene's germline CDR1 is SNHLY and CDR2 FYNNEI. The CDR3 loop spans 15 amino acids. CDR3 DNA sequence: TGTGCCAGCGGGGCACTCCATATTCTCACAGATACGCAGTATTTT. This sequence encodes CASGALHILTDTQYF.

This clonotype occurred a few times. The chain carries TRBV12-3 or TRBV12-4 and TRBJ2-1; weak D call: TRBD1 (5 bases). This CDR3 is built from 12 residues. Trimming stripped 3 bases from V and 6 bases from J, with 6 bases between. CDR3 in DNA: TGTGCCAGCAGTTTCAGGGTCAATGAGCAGTTCTTC. Translating gives CASSFRVNEQFF.

Regarding this clonotype: A much larger clone differs from this one at a single base, so this may be a read error. The J gene is TRBJ2-7, the V gene TRBV28; D call uncertain. This CDR3 comprises 12 residues. V dropped 6 bases and J dropped 6 bases, with 12 bases sitting between them. Per germline, CDR1 MDHEN and CDR2 SYDVKM. The CDR3 loop reads CASRGVTREQYF. The CDR3, as DNA: TGTGCCAGCAGGGGCGTGACACGCGAGCAGTACTTC.

This clonotype has just a few counts. CDR3 bases: TGCAGCGTTCTCGGCGGCAACTCCTACGAGCAGTACTTC. This translates into CSVLGGNSYEQYF. J is TRBJ2-7 and V is TRBV29-1, with no clear D. Trimming shortened V by 5 bases and J by 0 bases, and 11 bases separated the two germline ends. CDR3 length: 13 amino acids. In germline, CDR1 is SQVTM, CDR2 ANQGSEA.

The V call is TRBV5-3, the J call TRBJ2-2; D is unclear. TRBV5-3 is designated an ORF whose function remains uncertain. CDR3 size: 15 residues. Deletions cut 8 bases from V and 8 bases from J, with 22 bases between. The CDR3 here is CASRKLEHPSGELFF. The CDR3 DNA reads TGTGCCAGCCGGAAACTGGAACATCCGTCTGGGGAGCTGTTTTTT.

This clonotype was seen many times. The chain combines TRBV7-2 with TRBJ2-1, with 8 bases identical to TRBD2. Trimming at V came to 2 bases and at J to 0 bases, leaving 3 bases not matched to a gene. The CDR3 is 16 residues long. Germline V CDR1 and CDR2: SGHTA, FQGNSA. CDR3 sequence reads: CASSLTGTSSYNEQFF. The CDR3, as DNA: TGTGCCAGCAGCTTAACCGGGACTAGCTCCTACAATGAGCAGTTCTTC.